This TCR beta chain was captured by sequencing in a study of beta chain features in type 1 diabetes. Study results and limitations: Junctions at VDJ sites from type 1 diabetes patients had fewer insertions and more deletions.

Expressed TCRB transcripts were sequenced, since all the RNA that had been isolated was reverse transcribed. The assay was immunoSEQ multiplex PCR, and TCRdb's table has in-frame clones only and misses some. Seen here are under 200,000 clones, 7% to 10% observed once, and the top ten hold under 2.5%. The collection from each donor was one heparinised blood draw averaging around 120 mL. There are a few counts of this clone. The antigen remains undetermined. This CDR3 comprises 13 residues. The ends were cut back, 0 bases at V and 3 bases at J, with 6 bases in the middle. CDR1 and CDR2 from the germline V gene are SGHRS and YFSETQ.

Source material: central memory CD4+ T cells from blood. The receptor was isolated from a woman between 18 and 29 years old in good health. The gene calls are TRBV5-1 and TRBJ1-1; D is ambiguous. The CDR3 region is CASSLERDTEAFF. DNA for the CDR3: TGCGCCAGCAGCTTGGAGAGGGACACTGAAGCTTTCTTT.